The clone carrying this T cell receptor beta chain was detected ten times or more. As yet, its antigen is unknown. The entry originates in a study of regulatory T cells in long-lasting Graves disease. Study results and caveats: There were preferences for TRBV28, TRBJ1-2 and TRBJ2-5 in persistent disease. Owing to a sample size that was small, accuracy may have been reduced.

Through Arm-PCR of CDR3 regions and iRepertoire HTBI primers, TCR beta libraries were built. Original handling: Across samples, 62 TRBV and around 14 TRBJ segments were found. TCRdb re-called the multiplex PCR reads through MiXCR, storing one row per CDR3 protein. Here the V and J calls rest on TCRdb's processing, not on the authors' analysis. Here the sample spans a few hundred thousand distinct CDR3 sequences, roughly 20% being singletons. Time point of the sample: persistent/refractory GD, antithyroid drugs over 5 years with positive TRAb. Preparation of the TCR library used RNA extracted from PBMCs. With 4 bases removed from V and 2 bases from J, the gap between germline ends came to 17 bases. CDR3 length equals 16 residues. Germline values: CDR1 MNHNS, CDR2 SASEGT.

The receptor was derived from a middle-aged woman with Graves disease. Material: peripheral blood mononuclear cells (PBMCs), obtained when the disease was refractory, from a patient treated with antithyroid drugs. This chain joins TRBV6-1 and TRBJ2-5; no definite D call. The CDR3 DNA reads TGTGCCAGCAGTGGATTACCCCCAGGCCTACAAGAGACCCAGTACTTC. Its protein product is CASSGLPPGLQETQYF.